One sample yielded the 26 T cell receptor beta chains listed below, sequenced in a study of shared clonotypes between healthy human individuals. Generated by immunoSEQ multiplex PCR, the TCRdb table keeps only in-frame clones and is missing some. Among 740,000 or so clones listed, more than 70% were seen once. Sequencing was carried out using memory CD4+ T cells sorted from blood. Described subset: CD45RA-negative fraction. The source is a young woman in good health.

A remark on this clone: Other DNA sequences in this sample translate to the same CDR3. The chain uses TRBV27 and TRBJ2-2; no reliable D call. Trimming removed 0 bases at V and 2 bases at J, with 4 bases between. The CDR3 length is 14 residues. The V gene's germline CDR1 is MNHEY and CDR2 SMNVEV (reference sequence). CDR3 sequence (DNA): TGTGCCAGCAGTTTATCTGGAAACACCGGGGAGCTGTTTTTT. It yields the protein CASSLSGNTGELFF.

V and J are TRBV5-3 and TRBJ2-1, with D hard to call. TRBV5-3 is placed among ORFs of uncertain function. This CDR3 spans 13 amino acids. The V end was cut by 1 base, the J end by 10 bases, with 12 bases between. CDR3 loop: CARSLQKGTEQFF. As DNA, the CDR3 is TGTGCCAGAAGCTTGCAGAAGGGAACCGAGCAGTTCTTC.

This clone turned up a few times. The CDR3 region has the DNA TGCGCCAGCAGCTTAATACGGGACAGTAGCACAGATACGCAGTATTTT. Residues: CASSLIRDSSTDTQYF. The V call is TRBV5-1, the J call TRBJ2-3; 7 positions match TRBD1. The CDR3 loop spans 16 amino acids. The germline V gene encodes CDR1 SGHRS and CDR2 YFSETQ. V shed 2 bases and J 0 bases; nucleotides not matched to a gene: 6.

A few counts support this clone. The V gene is TRBV27, the J gene TRBJ1-5, with 8 bases aligning to TRBD1. The CDR3 consists of 15 residues. Germline CDR1 reads MNHEY; CDR2 reads SMNVEV (reference sequence). The trim removed 5 bases at V and 6 bases at J, leaving 9 bases unmatched. The CDR3 coding sequence is TGTGCCAGCAGTCCGCAGACAGGGGTTGTTCAGCCCCAGCATTTT. Residues: CASSPQTGVVQPQHF.

This chain links TRBV6-1 with TRBJ1-1; D is unresolved. Germline V CDR1 and CDR2: MNHNS, SASEGT. The length of the CDR3 is 11 residues. The V end lost 6 bases, the J end lost 4 bases, and 6 bases lay between the germline ends. Here the CDR3 reads CASSPGTEAFF. CDR3 DNA sequence: TGTGCCAGCAGCCCCGGCACTGAAGCTTTCTTT.

The V and J genes are TRBV11-2 and TRBJ2-7, with D possibly matching TRBD2 (6 bases). Trimming took 1 base from V and 0 from J, leaving 10 bases between them. This CDR3 has 15 residues. CDR1 and CDR2 from the germline V gene are SGHAT and FQNNGV. The DNA for the CDR3 is TGTGCCAGCAGCTTAGGAGACGGGAGCTCCTACGAGCAGTACTTC. Its translation is CASSLGDGSSYEQYF.

This clone was observed a single time. The V call is TRBV5-4, the J call TRBJ2-5; D uncertain. The germline CDR1 and CDR2 sequences are SGHNT and YYREEE (reference sequence). This CDR3 contains 13 residues. V gave up 2 bases and J gave up 5 bases, with 10 bases separating them. The DNA for the CDR3 is TGTGCCAGCAGCTTTGGGATTGCGGAGACCCAGTACTTC. Translated, it gives CASSFGIAETQYF.

The V call is TRBV11-3, the J call TRBJ2-6; TRBD1 is a possible D gene (6 bases). Trimming left V 5 bases short and J 0 bases short, with 11 bases between. The germline V gene encodes CDR1 SGHNT and CDR2 YENEEA. The CDR3 extends over 16 amino acids. The CDR3 protein is CASSPGGHSGANVLTF. As DNA, the CDR3 is TGTGCCAGCAGCCCTGGGGGCCACTCTGGGGCCAACGTCCTGACTTTC.

The rearrangement joins TRBV4-1 to TRBJ1-3; 7 bases fit TRBD1. This CDR3 has 15 residues. Germline loops: CDR1 MGHRA, CDR2 YSYEKL. With 1 base clipped from V and 2 bases from J, the junction kept 2 bases outside the gene matches. The CDR3: CASSQGQGTGNTIYF. Written as DNA, the CDR3 is TGCGCCAGCAGCCAAGGACAGGGCACTGGAAACACCATATATTTT.

This clone was counted once. The V call is TRBV30, the J call TRBJ2-5; TRBD2 might be the D (5 bases). The CDR3 runs 11 residues. Looked up from germline, CDR1 is GTSNPN and CDR2 is SVGIG (reference sequence). Deletions cut 3 bases from V and 4 bases from J, with 6 bases between. CDR3 coding DNA: TGTGCCTGGAGCGGAGGAGAGACCCAGTACTTC. Translating gives CAWSGGETQYF.

The chain recombines TRBV19 with TRBJ2-5; 7 positions agree with TRBD2. Germline CDR1 and CDR2: LNHDA and SQIVND (reference sequence). The CDR3 totals 18 residues. Trimming took 1 base from V and 4 from J; bases not matched to a gene: 15. The CDR3 sequence is CASSIGPQIAGVPETQYF. The CDR3 DNA follows: TGTGCCAGTAGTATAGGGCCCCAGATTGCGGGAGTCCCAGAGACCCAGTACTTC. Complete variable domain (other parts from reference TRBV19 and TRBJ2-5): DGGITQSPKYLFRKEGQNVTLSCEQNLNHDAMYWYRQDPGQGLRLIYYSQIVNDFQKGDIAEGYSVSREKKESFPLTVTSAQKNPTAFYLCASSIGPQIAGVPETQYFGPGTRLLVL.

This rearrangement joins TRBV6-6 to TRBJ1-5; 8 bases fit TRBD1. The CDR3 is 15 residues long. The trim removed 6 bases at V and 1 base at J, leaving 5 bases unmatched. Germline CDR1 reads MNHNY; CDR2 reads SVGAGI (reference sequence). This chain's CDR3 is CASRDGQGSNQPQHF. CDR3 DNA sequence: TGTGCCAGCAGGGATGGACAGGGAAGCAATCAGCCCCAGCATTTT.

The table lists this clone with a few counts. The CDR3 DNA sequence: TGTGCCAGCAGTGACAGGGCCGGGGGCTACACCTTC. This gives the protein CASSDRAGGYTF. The gene calls are TRBV2 and TRBJ1-2; D perhaps matches TRBD1 (5 bases). The V and J ends lost 3 bases and 8 bases respectively, with 10 bases between them. Germline CDR1 and CDR2: SNHLY and FYNNEI. CDR3 length equals 12 residues.

This sequence joins TRBV7-3 and TRBJ2-1; 7 positions match TRBD1. The CDR3 is made up of 12 amino acids. Losses at the gene ends were 3 bases for V and 13 bases for J; bases not matched to a gene: 6. CDR1 SGHTA and CDR2 FQGTGA come from the germline V gene. The CDR3 DNA reads as TGTGCCAGCAGCTTGACCGGGACAGAACAGTTCTTC. Translation: CASSLTGTEQFF.

The V gene is TRBV7-2, the J gene TRBJ2-3; TRBD2 might be the D (5 bases). The CDR3 has 15 amino acids. In germline, CDR1 is SGHTA, CDR2 FQGNSA. Trimming shortened V by 1 base and J by 3 bases, and 11 bases separated the two germline ends. CDR3 residues: CASSLGSGSTDTQYF. For the CDR3, the DNA is TGTGCCAGCAGCTTAGGATCGGGGTCGACAGATACGCAGTATTTT.

The chain joins TRBV9 to TRBJ2-3; D is ambiguous. This CDR3 comprises 16 residues. The V end lost 0 bases, the J end lost 2 bases, and 13 bases lay between the germline ends. Germline assignment: CDR1 SGDLS and CDR2 YYNGEE. DNA for the CDR3: TGTGCCAGCAGCGTAGCAGGAGTGGGTTTCACAGATACGCAGTATTTT. Translation gives CASSVAGVGFTDTQYF.

The V call is TRBV7-3, the J call TRBJ2-2, with D possibly TRBD1 on 6 matching bases. The CDR3 length is 15 residues. V was cut by 4 bases and J by 1 base, with 10 bases left in between. Germline V gives CDR1 SGHTA, CDR2 FQGTGA. CDR3 coding DNA: TGTGCCAGCAGCTGGCAGGGGAAGAACACCGGGGAGCTGTTTTTT. Encoded protein: CASSWQGKNTGELFF.

The rearrangement joins TRBV6-5 to TRBJ1-4, with D possibly matching TRBD1 (5 bases). Germline lookup yields CDR1 MNHEY and CDR2 SVGAGI. V lost 2 bases to trimming and J lost 7 bases, with 14 bases between them. This CDR3 has 15 residues. CDR3 loop: CASSYGPGGTEKLFF. The CDR3 DNA reads TGTGCCAGCAGTTACGGACCTGGGGGTACTGAAAAACTGTTTTTT.

Regarding this clone: The same CDR3 is also encoded by other DNA sequences in this sample. CDR3 sequence: CASSRGGGNQPQHF. The CDR3 coding sequence is TGTGCCAGCAGCCGAGGGGGAGGCAATCAGCCCCAGCATTTT. This rearrangement joins TRBV28 to TRBJ1-5, with D possibly matching TRBD1 (6 bases). This CDR3 region has 14 residues. Trimming cost V 6 bases and J 2 bases, with 11 bases left between them. CDR1 is MDHEN, CDR2 SYDVKM, per germline.

This chain links TRBV5-4 with TRBJ2-7, with a possible D match to TRBD2 (6 bases). V dropped 3 bases and J dropped 5 bases, with 9 bases sitting between them. CDR3 length equals 12 residues. Germline V gives CDR1 SGHNT, CDR2 YYREEE (reference sequence). The DNA for the CDR3 is TGTGCCAGCAGCTGGGGACTCGACGAGCAGTACTTC. It translates to CASSWGLDEQYF.

On this clone: Other DNA sequences in the sample encode the same CDR3. The chain carries TRBV20-1 and TRBJ1-1, with D uncertain. V lost 3 bases and J lost 6, with 5 bases in between. The CDR3 length is 10 residues. Germline assignment: CDR1 DFQATT and CDR2 SNEGSKA (reference sequence). The CDR3 spells CSARRAEAFF. The CDR3 nucleotides read TGCAGTGCTAGGCGGGCTGAAGCTTTCTTT.

This chain connects TRBV5-1 to TRBJ2-7; no clear D. Trimming pared 4 bases from V and 3 bases from J, leaving 11 bases between. The CDR3 has 13 residues. Germline loops: CDR1 SGHRS, CDR2 YFSETQ. CDR3 coding DNA: TGCGCCAGCAGCGTGGGCCGAGACTACGAGCAGTACTTC. Amino acid sequence: CASSVGRDYEQYF.

The chain couples TRBV7-2 to TRBJ2-4; the D is unclear. The V gene's germline CDR1 is SGHTA and CDR2 FQGNSA. The CDR3 is 13 residues long. Trimming took off 5 bases at V and 6 bases at J, with 11 bases between the two ends. Here the CDR3 reads CASSQMVANIQYF. The CDR3 DNA is TGTGCCAGCAGCCAGATGGTTGCAAACATTCAGTACTTC.

The gene calls are TRBV11-2 and TRBJ2-1, with D possibly being TRBD2 (6 bases). V was clipped by 5 bases and J by 1 base, with 12 bases between them. Germline assignment: CDR1 SGHAT and CDR2 FQNNGV. The CDR3 has 15 residues. The CDR3 sequence: CASSPTSISYNEQFF. As DNA, the CDR3 is TGTGCCAGCAGCCCGACTAGTATTTCCTACAATGAGCAGTTCTTC.

This clone was seen only once. The rearrangement joins TRBV18 to TRBJ1-2, with D possibly matching TRBD1 (5 bases). Trimming shortened V by 2 bases and J by 3 bases, and 19 bases separated the two germline ends. There are 17 residues in the CDR3. Germline V gene sequence: CDR1 KGHSH, CDR2 LQKENI. DNA for the CDR3: TGTGCCAGCTCACCAGGGGCGGAGGCCCGGTTGGACTATGGCTACACCTTC. Translating it yields CASSPGAEARLDYGYTF.

The count of this clone is one. The CDR3 loop reads CASSFDTSNTEAFF. Written as DNA, the CDR3 is TGTGCCAGCAGCTTCGACACCTCGAACACTGAAGCTTTCTTT. The chain employs TRBV5-4 and TRBJ1-1; D is ambiguous. V dropped 2 bases and J dropped 1 base, with 9 bases sitting between them. CDR3 length equals 14 residues. Germline CDR1 SGHNT, CDR2 YYREEE (reference sequence).